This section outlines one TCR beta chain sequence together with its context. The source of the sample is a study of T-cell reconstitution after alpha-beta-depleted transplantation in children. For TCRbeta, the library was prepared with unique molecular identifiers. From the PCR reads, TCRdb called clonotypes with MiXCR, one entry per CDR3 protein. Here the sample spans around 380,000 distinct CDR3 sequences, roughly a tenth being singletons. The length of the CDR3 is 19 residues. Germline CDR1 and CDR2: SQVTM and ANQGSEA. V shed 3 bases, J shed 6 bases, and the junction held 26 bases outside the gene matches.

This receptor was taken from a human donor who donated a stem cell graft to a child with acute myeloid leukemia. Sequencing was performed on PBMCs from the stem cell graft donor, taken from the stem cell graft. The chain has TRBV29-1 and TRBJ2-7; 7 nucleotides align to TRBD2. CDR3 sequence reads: CSVETPGAPLGGVLCEQYV. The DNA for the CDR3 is TGCAGCGTTGAGACCCCCGGGGCCCCGTTGGGAGGGGTTTTGTGCGAGCAGTACGTC.